This section outlines one TCR beta chain sequence together with its context. Its antigen is currently unknown. Healthy donors had no documented immune events, such as infections, while sampled. This CDR3 has 13 residues. Germline V lookup: CDR1 SSHAT, CDR2 FNYEAQ (reference sequence). Trimming removed 1 base at V and 8 bases at J, with 9 bases between. Using immunoSEQ multiplex PCR, the repertoire was profiled, and TCRdb retains in-frame clones only, with some absent. The sample includes about 58,000 clones, roughly nine tenths of them seen just once. The sample is drawn from a study of identifying expanded T cells in peripheral blood. Study findings and constraints: Variance in clone template counts between two-week samples significantly increased with total template count across all healthy donors. Differentially abundant clones: 0.95 to 1.5 between replicates, around 17 at around 2 weeks, 19 to 20 at four.

The sample comprised blood. This TCR was sampled from a person between 18 and 75 years old in good health. The chain has TRBV7-7 and TRBJ2-4; a possible D gene is TRBD1 (5 bases). CDR3 coding DNA: TGTGCCAGCAGCTTAGAATTGGGGCACATTCAGTACTTC. As protein: CASSLELGHIQYF.